The 23 T cell receptor beta chains below were found in one sample sequenced in a study of OX40 agonist ivuxolimab in advanced cancers. Library preparation was by the immunoSEQ multiplex PCR assay. TCRdb obtained this table from immuneACCESS and retained in-frame rearrangements with V and J assigned. These tables miss some clones; where compared with another copy, unresolved V genes account for less than half of the shortfall, and the remainder is unexplained. The sample table shows approximately 56,000 clones, and roughly four fifths are seen once. 0.6% to 0.8% of the sample goes to the ten largest clones. Source: CD4+ or CD8+ T cells sorted from blood, taken in a trial of the OX40 agonist ivuxolimab. These receptors were taken from an adult with an advanced solid tumor such as melanoma, head and neck, liver or kidney cancer.

The chain is built from TRBV4-1 and TRBJ1-1; D is unclear. V was cut by 4 bases and J by 0 bases, with 24 bases left in between. Germline-derived CDR1 and CDR2 are MGHRA and YSYEKL. This CDR3 is built from 19 residues. The CDR3 nucleotides read TGCGCCAGCAGCCGCCCGGAGACCGGGCCCAGGTACATGAACACTGAAGCTTTCTTT. This gives the protein CASSRPETGPRYMNTEAFF.

The V gene is TRBV9, the J gene TRBJ2-3, with 8 nucleotides matching TRBD2. Trimming took 0 bases from V and 2 from J; bases not matched to a gene: 5. The CDR3 sequence is 16 residues long. From germline, CDR1 is SGDLS and CDR2 YYNGEE. CDR3 sequence: CASSVGSGDTTDTQYF. The CDR3 nucleotides read TGTGCCAGCAGCGTAGGTAGCGGGGACACCACAGATACGCAGTATTTT. Filled out from reference TRBV9 and TRBJ2-3, the complete variable domain reads DSGVTQTPKHLITATGQRVTLRCSPRSGDLSVYWYQQSLDQGLQFLIQYYNGEERAKGNILERFSAQQFPDLHSELNLSSLELGDSALYFCASSVGSGDTTDTQYFGPGTRLTVL.

The chain employs TRBV27 and TRBJ1-5, with D maybe TRBD1 (5 bases). This CDR3 has 14 amino acids. Germline V gene sequence: CDR1 MNHEY, CDR2 SMNVEV (reference sequence). Trimming removed 6 bases at V and 5 bases at J, with 14 bases between. In DNA form, the CDR3 reads TGTGCCAGCAGCTATCTCGGGGGGGATCAGCCCCAGCATTTT. Protein: CASSYLGGDQPQHF.

The chain is built from TRBV5-1 and TRBJ1-2; the D is unclear. The V gene's germline CDR1 is SGHRS and CDR2 YFSETQ. The CDR3 spans 13 residues. Between the trimmed V and J ends, which lost 4 bases and 2 bases, there was a span of 9 bases. CDR3 in DNA: TGCGCCAGCAGCCCAGACCCCAACTATGGCTACACCTTC. Protein sequence: CASSPDPNYGYTF.

J is TRBJ1-2 and V is TRBV6-6; 9 bases align to TRBD1. Germline CDR1 MNHNY, CDR2 SVGAGI (reference sequence). The CDR3 is made up of 14 amino acids. Trimming removed 4 bases from V and 8 bases from J; junction bases left unmatched: 8. Written as DNA, the CDR3 is TGTGCCAGCAGTTCCATCGGACAGGGGAGCGGCTACACCTTC. Protein product: CASSSIGQGSGYTF.

The chain employs TRBV11-3 and TRBJ1-1; D not resolved. Looked up from germline, CDR1 is SGHNT and CDR2 is YENEEA. Deletions cut 4 bases from V and 1 base from J, with 13 bases between. The CDR3 contains 15 residues. As DNA, the CDR3 is TGTGCCAGCAGCTCCTTACAACCCGAGAACACTGAAGCTTTCTTT. Translating it yields CASSSLQPENTEAFF.

The gene calls are TRBV6-1 and TRBJ1-1; 8 positions match TRBD1. Germline CDR1 is MNHNS and CDR2 is SASEGT. This CDR3 is 13 amino acids long. With V trimmed by 4 bases and J by 5 bases, 3 bases remained unmatched. For the CDR3, the DNA is TGTGCCAGCAGTGTGGACAGGGAGACTGAAGCTTTCTTT. Protein sequence: CASSVDRETEAFF.

The CDR3 here is CASSSRGKANYGYTF. The CDR3 DNA sequence: TGCGCCAGCAGTTCCAGGGGGAAAGCTAACTATGGCTACACCTTC. The V call is TRBV4-1, the J call TRBJ1-2; 7 positions match TRBD1. The ends lost 6 bases at V and 0 bases at J; junction bases unmatched: 7. Germline loops: CDR1 MGHRA, CDR2 YSYEKL. This CDR3 has 15 residues.

The chain uses TRBV10-2 and TRBJ2-5; D may correspond to TRBD1 or TRBD2 (5 bases each). Germline V gene lookup returns CDR1 WSHSY and CDR2 SAAADI. Trimming stripped 8 bases from V and 5 bases from J, with 21 bases between. This CDR3 has 15 amino acids. The CDR3 reads CASSPQMGVRETQYF. The CDR3 DNA is TGCGCCAGCTCCCCACAGATGGGGGTTCGGGAGACCCAGTACTTC.

The chain links TRBV6-5 to TRBJ2-2, with no clear D. The V end was cut by 7 bases, the J end by 1 base, with 10 bases between. CDR3 length equals 14 residues. CDR1 and CDR2 from the germline V gene are MNHEY and SVGAGI. The CDR3: CASKGSRNTGELFF. The CDR3 DNA follows: TGTGCCAGCAAGGGCTCACGGAACACCGGGGAGCTGTTTTTT.

The V call is TRBV6-1, the J call TRBJ2-3; D may be TRBD1 (6 bases). The V end lost 3 bases, the J end lost 0 bases, and 13 bases lay between the germline ends. This CDR3 is built from 16 residues. Germline CDR1 MNHNS, CDR2 SASEGT. CDR3 bases: TGTGCCAGCAGTGAGTCGACAGGTCCTAGCACAGATACGCAGTATTTT. Its protein is CASSESTGPSTDTQYF.

This clone was seen a single time. V gene TRBV6-5 combines with J gene TRBJ2-6, with D hard to call. CDR1 and CDR2 from the germline V gene are MNHEY and SVGAGI. There are 14 residues in the CDR3. Trimming left V 4 bases short and J 1 base short, with 5 bases between. DNA for the CDR3: TGTGCCAGCAGTTTGAGATCTGGGGCCAACGTCCTGACTTTC. As protein: CASSLRSGANVLTF.

This clone turned up a few times. CDR3 in amino acids: CASSSGRNQPQHF. CDR3 bases: TGCGCCAGCTCATCGGGAAGAAATCAGCCCCAGCATTTT. This chain joins TRBV5-1 and TRBJ1-5; D remains ambiguous. The CDR3 has 13 amino acids. Germline-derived CDR1 and CDR2 are SGHRS and YFSETQ. The V end was cut by 7 bases, the J end by 4 bases, with 12 bases between. Variable domain in full (rest from reference TRBV5-1 and TRBJ1-5): KAGVTQTPRYLIKTRGQQVTLSCSPISGHRSVSWYQQTPGQGLQFLFEYFSETQRNKGNFPGRFSGRQFSNSRSEMNVSTLELGDSALYLCASSSGRNQPQHFGDGTRLSIL.

The chain couples TRBV10-3 to TRBJ2-1; 13 bases are a match to TRBD2. The J segment lost 9 bases and the V segment lost 7 bases, leaving 9 bases of the junction unmatched. The germline V gene encodes CDR1 ENHRY and CDR2 SYGVKD. This CDR3 spans 15 amino acids. In nucleotides, the CDR3 is TGTGCCATCATAGAATCGGGACTAGCGGGGCTTGAGCAGTTCTTC. Its translation is CAIIESGLAGLEQFF.

DNA for the CDR3: TGTGCCAGCAGCTTGGCGGGGGCTAATCAGCCCCAGCATTTT. This codes for CASSLAGANQPQHF. This chain connects TRBV5-4 to TRBJ1-5; D is perhaps TRBD1 (6 bases). Germline CDR1 SGHNT, CDR2 YYREEE (reference sequence). Trimming pared 0 bases from V and 4 bases from J, leaving 8 bases between. This CDR3 has 14 amino acids.

The chain has TRBV5-1 and TRBJ1-1; possibly TRBD1 for D (5 bases). The CDR3 runs to 14 residues. V lost 5 bases and J lost 4, with 15 bases in between. Germline V gene sequence: CDR1 SGHRS, CDR2 YFSETQ. The CDR3 coding sequence is TGCGCCAGCAGGGAGCCAGGGCAGGTCACTGAAGCTTTCTTT. This gives the protein CASREPGQVTEAFF. Looking up the rest from reference TRBV5-1 and TRBJ1-1 gives the full variable domain: KAGVTQTPRYLIKTRGQQVTLSCSPISGHRSVSWYQQTPGQGLQFLFEYFSETQRNKGNFPGRFSGRQFSNSRSEMNVSTLELGDSALYLCASREPGQVTEAFFGQGTRLTVV.

The V and J genes are TRBV19 and TRBJ2-5; D possibly corresponds to TRBD2 (5 bases). The V gene lost 7 bases and the J gene lost 2 bases, with 17 bases spanning the gap. CDR3 length: 15 residues. Germline CDR1 reads LNHDA; CDR2 reads SQIVND (reference sequence). DNA of the CDR3: TGTGCCAGTATGAAAAGAGGACTTGTGCAAGAGACCCAGTACTTC. It codes for CASMKRGLVQETQYF. The full variable domain, with the rest looked up from reference TRBV19 and TRBJ2-5, is DGGITQSPKYLFRKEGQNVTLSCEQNLNHDAMYWYRQDPGQGLRLIYYSQIVNDFQKGDIAEGYSVSREKKESFPLTVTSAQKNPTAFYLCASMKRGLVQETQYFGPGTRLLVL.

The J gene is TRBJ2-5, the V gene TRBV5-1; TRBD2 agrees at 7 bases. The germline V gene has CDR1 SGHRS and CDR2 YFSETQ. Germline trimming cut 3 bases from V and 2 bases from J; bases unmatched to any gene: 1. The CDR3 runs 13 residues. The CDR3 loop reads CASSWGGQETQYF. The CDR3 DNA sequence: TGCGCCAGCAGCTGGGGGGGACAAGAGACCCAGTACTTC.

Points on this clone: No conserved phenylalanine or tryptophan is present at the end of the CDR3, so a read error is the likely explanation. The limits of the CDR3 on the DNA are not certain, so only TCRdb's listed CDR3 is given. V is TRBV5-3 and J is TRBJ1-1; the DNA was not compared with TRBD1, the D call given in the table. TRBV5-3 has ORF status, its function being uncertain. The CDR3 is made up of 10 amino acids, end residues included. The CDR3 loop is CARSLRTGGL.

The chain is built from TRBV7-9 and TRBJ1-2, with 8 bases lining up with TRBD1. Germline V CDR1 and CDR2: SEHNR, FQNEAQ (reference sequence). The V segment lost 2 bases and the J segment 8 bases; nucleotides outside the gene matches: 1. This CDR3 contains 12 residues. Written as DNA, the CDR3 is TGTGCCAGCAGCTTACCAGGGGGCGGCTACACCTTC. This sequence encodes CASSLPGGGYTF.

This clone was seen only a few times. The chain has TRBV10-3 and TRBJ2-1, with TRBD2 matching over 10 bases. CDR1 and CDR2 from the germline V gene are ENHRY and SYGVKD. Losses at the gene ends were 10 bases for V and 6 bases for J; bases not matched to a gene: 6. This CDR3 spans 13 amino acids. CDR3 loop: CATSAGGLNEQFF. CDR3 DNA: TGTGCCACCTCAGCGGGGGGGCTCAATGAGCAGTTCTTC.

The chain carries TRBV5-1 and TRBJ1-1; possible D gene TRBD1, 6 bases. Trimming pared 2 bases from V and 1 base from J, leaving 12 bases between. Germline V lookup: CDR1 SGHRS, CDR2 YFSETQ. This CDR3 is built from 15 residues. CDR3 sequence: CASSLMDSRNTEAFF. In DNA, the CDR3 is TGCGCCAGCAGCTTAATGGACAGCCGGAACACTGAAGCTTTCTTT.

The CDR3 DNA sequence: TGTGCCAGCAGTGAATCGGCAGGGGGCCACAACTATGGCTACACCTTC. The encoded protein is CASSESAGGHNYGYTF. The rearrangement joins TRBV25-1 to TRBJ1-2; TRBD1 matches 8 bases. Trimming cost V 1 base and J 2 bases; bases outside gene matches: 6. Per germline, CDR1 MGHDK and CDR2 SYGVNS. The CDR3 loop spans 16 amino acids.